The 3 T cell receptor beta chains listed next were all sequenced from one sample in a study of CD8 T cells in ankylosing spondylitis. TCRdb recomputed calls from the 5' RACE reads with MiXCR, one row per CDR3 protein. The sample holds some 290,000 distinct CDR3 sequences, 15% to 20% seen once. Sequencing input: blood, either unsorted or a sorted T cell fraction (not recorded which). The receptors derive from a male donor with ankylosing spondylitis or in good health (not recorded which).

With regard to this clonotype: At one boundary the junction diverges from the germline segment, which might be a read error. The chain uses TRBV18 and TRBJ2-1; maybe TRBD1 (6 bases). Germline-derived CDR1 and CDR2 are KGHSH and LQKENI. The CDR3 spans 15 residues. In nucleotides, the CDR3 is TGTGCCAGCTCACCAGGGACACTCTCCCACAATGAGCAGTTCTTC. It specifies CASSPGTLSHNEQFF.

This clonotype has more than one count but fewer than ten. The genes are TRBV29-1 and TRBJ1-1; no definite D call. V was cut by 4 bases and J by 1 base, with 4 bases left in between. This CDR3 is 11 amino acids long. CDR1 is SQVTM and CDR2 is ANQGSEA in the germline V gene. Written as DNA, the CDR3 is TGCAGCGTTGTGGCGAACACTGAAGCTTTCTTT. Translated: CSVVANTEAFF.

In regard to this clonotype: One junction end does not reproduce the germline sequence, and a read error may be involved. The CDR3 here is CACRGSGRRGGELFF. The CDR3 nucleotides read TGTGCCTGCAGAGGTAGCGGGAGAAGGGGCGGGGAGCTGTTTTTT. The chain combines TRBV6-2 or TRBV6-3 with TRBJ2-2, with 9 bases identical to TRBD2. The CDR3 consists of 15 residues. In germline, CDR1 is MNHEY, CDR2 SVGEGT.